This T cell receptor (beta chain) derives from a study of OX40 agonist ivuxolimab in advanced cancers. Regarding the complete study: Ivuxolimab, which targeted the costimulatory receptor OX40 (CD134), was an agonistic, fully human IgG2 monoclonal antibody. The monotherapy dose-escalation portion (N ≈ 50 patients) of the phase I ivuxolimab trial is reported in the paper. Intravenous ivuxolimab was administered to patients every 2 weeks at six dose levels: 0.01, 0.1, 0.3, 1.5, 3 and 10 mg/kg. Three dose-escalation patients achieved partial responses, one with hepatocellular carcinoma and two with cutaneous melanoma. The dose-escalation cohort was 82.7% male with a mean age of around 64 years, ranging from about 20 to 80. Of the roughly 51 patients in dose escalation, about 20 had hepatocellular carcinoma, about 15 had melanoma, 9 had renal cell carcinoma and 9 had head and neck cancer. Prior anti-PD-1, anti-PD-L1 or anti-CTLA-4 therapy was permitted, and checkpoint inhibitors had been received by about 37% of dose-escalation patients. The point of sequencing TCRbeta in the periphery was to test whether ivuxolimab changed TCR sequence diversity and drove clonal T-cell expansion. Overall study outcomes, separate from this receptor: Antigen specificity was not determined for the clonally expanded peripheral T cells. After ivuxolimab, CD8+ T cells had more expanded clones than CD4+ T cells on average. At doses from 0.1 to 3.0 mg/kg, clonal expansion was seen in both CD4+ and CD8+ blood T cells between baseline and week 6. In the 0.1-3.0 mg/kg groups, partial responders were among the patients with the lowest normalized peripheral clonal expansion, particularly in CD8+ T cells. Low levels of normalized T-cell clonal expansion were also shown by some nonresponding patients.

As concerns this clone: Its antigen is currently not known. There are no base qualities to consult, and no much larger clone falls within one base.

Genomic DNA was isolated from the sorted cells so that the TCRbeta CDR3 region could be sequenced. The immunoSEQ Assay was used for sequencing of TCRbeta CDR3 regions. The immuneACCESS repertoire file appears here via TCRdb, limited to in-frame rearrangements. These files lack a portion of the clones; in checked studies, under half of the deficit traces to unresolved V genes, and the cause of the others is not known. The table for this sample lists some 16,000 clones; over 60% of them were counted only once. The ten largest clones add up to less than 55% of the sample. Patients with autoimmune disease history or receiving systemic immunosuppression were excluded from the trial. Peripheral blood for TCR sequencing was collected from all dose cohorts at baseline, on cycle 4 day 1, and on cycle 7 day 1. Samples were obtained from an open-label, multicenter, first-in-human phase I dose-escalation trial of ivuxolimab. The trial enrolled adults with locally advanced or metastatic head and neck squamous cell, hepatocellular, melanoma or renal cell carcinoma. Before TCR sequencing, CD4+ T cells and CD8+ T cells were sorted from peripheral blood as separate populations.

The material sequenced was CD4+ or CD8+ T cells sorted from blood, taken in a trial of the OX40 agonist ivuxolimab. This receptor was identified in an adult with an advanced solid tumor such as melanoma, head and neck, liver or kidney cancer.

Here the CDR3 is given as CASSQDRDLQETQYF. The nucleotides are TGTGCCAGCAGCCAAGACAGGGACCTTCAAGAGACCCAGTACTTC. The V gene is TRBV9 and the J gene is TRBJ2-5; 7 bases in the middle match TRBD1. V is pruned by 4 bases and J by 2 bases, leaving 8 bases of the junction without a gene match. The CDR3 sequence holds 15 residues, the cysteine and phenylalanine included. Just CDR3 DNA is preserved here, 45 bases in frame from base 1. Looking up the germline V gene yields CDR1 SGDLS and CDR2 YYNGEE. Supplemented by the reference TRBV9 and TRBJ2-5 proteins around the CDR3, the complete variable domain is DSGVTQTPKHLITATGQRVTLRCSPRSGDLSVYWYQQSLDQGLQFLIQYYNGEERAKGNILERFSAQQFPDLHSELNLSSLELGDSALYFCASSQDRDLQETQYFGPGTRLLVL.